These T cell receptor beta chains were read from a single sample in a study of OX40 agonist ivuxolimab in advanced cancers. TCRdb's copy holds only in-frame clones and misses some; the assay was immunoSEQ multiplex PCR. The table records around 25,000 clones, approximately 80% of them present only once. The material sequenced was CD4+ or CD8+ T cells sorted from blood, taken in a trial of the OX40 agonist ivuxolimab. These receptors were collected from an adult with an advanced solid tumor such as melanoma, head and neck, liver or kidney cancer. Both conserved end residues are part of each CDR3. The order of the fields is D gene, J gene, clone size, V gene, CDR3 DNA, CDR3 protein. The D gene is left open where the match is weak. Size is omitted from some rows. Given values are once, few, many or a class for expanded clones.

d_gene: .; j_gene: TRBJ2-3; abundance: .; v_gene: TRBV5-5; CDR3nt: TGTGCCAGCAGCTTGTTTGGGGGTCCCACAGATACGCAGTATTTT; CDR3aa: CASSLFGGPTDTQYF
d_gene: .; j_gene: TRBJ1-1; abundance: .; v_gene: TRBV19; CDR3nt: TGTGCCAGTAATCTGGGGAGGTTCACTGAAGCTTTCTTT; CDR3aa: CASNLGRFTEAFF
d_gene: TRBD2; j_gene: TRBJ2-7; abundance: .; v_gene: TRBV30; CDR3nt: TGTGCCTGGAGTGTACTGGGGGGGGAGCAGTACTTC; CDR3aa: CAWSVLGGEQYF
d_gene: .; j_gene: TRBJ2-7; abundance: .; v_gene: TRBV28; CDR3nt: TGTGCCAGCAGTTTAGTGGCAGGGGACCACGAGCAGTACTTC; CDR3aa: CASSLVAGDHEQYF
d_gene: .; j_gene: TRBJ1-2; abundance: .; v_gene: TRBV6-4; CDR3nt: TGTGCCAGCAGTGACTCGGAAGGGGATGGCTACACCTTC; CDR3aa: CASSDSEGDGYTF
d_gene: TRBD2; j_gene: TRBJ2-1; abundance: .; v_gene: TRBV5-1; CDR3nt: TGCGCCAGCAGCCCGGGACTAGCGGGAGAAAATGAGCAGTTCTTC; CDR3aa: CASSPGLAGENEQFF
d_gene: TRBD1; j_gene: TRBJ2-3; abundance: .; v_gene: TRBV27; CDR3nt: TGTGCCAGCAGTCCCCACGCCTCCTCCGGGACAGGTACAGATACGCAGTATTTT; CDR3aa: CASSPHASSGTGTDTQYF
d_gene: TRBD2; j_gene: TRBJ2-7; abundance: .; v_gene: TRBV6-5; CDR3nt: TGTGCCAGCAGTTACTCCGGACTAGCGGGTTTCTACGAGCAGTACTTC; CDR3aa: CASSYSGLAGFYEQYF
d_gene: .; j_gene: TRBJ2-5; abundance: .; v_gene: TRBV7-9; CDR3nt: TGTGCCAGCAGCTCCTTCGGCAGAACCCAAGAGACCCAGTACTTC; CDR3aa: CASSSFGRTQETQYF
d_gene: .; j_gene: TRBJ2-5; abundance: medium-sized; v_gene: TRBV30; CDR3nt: TGTGCCTGGCAGGACTATCTAATCCAAGAGACCCAGTACTTC; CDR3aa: CAWQDYLIQETQYF
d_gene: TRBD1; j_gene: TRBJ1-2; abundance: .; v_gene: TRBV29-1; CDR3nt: TGCAGCGTTCCCGGGACAGAAGGCGGCTACACCTTC; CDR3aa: CSVPGTEGGYTF
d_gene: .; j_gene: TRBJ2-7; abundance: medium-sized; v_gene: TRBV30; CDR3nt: TGTGCCTGGAGTGTACAGCCCGAGCAGTACTTC; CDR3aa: CAWSVQPEQYF
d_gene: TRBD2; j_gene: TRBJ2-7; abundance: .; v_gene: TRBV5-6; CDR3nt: TGTGCCAGCAGCCTAGCGGGAAGGGTGGAGCAGTACTTC; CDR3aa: CASSLAGRVEQYF
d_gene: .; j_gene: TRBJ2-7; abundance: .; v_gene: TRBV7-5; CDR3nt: TGTGCCAGAAGCTTAGAGTCACGCCGGGCCTACGAGCAGTACTTC; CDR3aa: CARSLESRRAYEQYF
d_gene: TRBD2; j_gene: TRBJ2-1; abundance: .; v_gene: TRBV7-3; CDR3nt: TGTGCCAGCAGCTCCTCCAGCGGGAGTGGAAATGAGCAGTTCTTC; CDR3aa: CASSSSSGSGNEQFF
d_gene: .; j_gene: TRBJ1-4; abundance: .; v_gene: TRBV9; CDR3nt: TGTGCCAGCAGCGTAGAGGGCCCAACTAGACGGATTAATGAAAAACTGTTTTTT; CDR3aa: CASSVEGPTRRINEKLFF
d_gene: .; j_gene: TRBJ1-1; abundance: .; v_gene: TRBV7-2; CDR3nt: TGTGCCAGCAGCTTAGGCGGGACTTGGGCCACTGAAGCTTTCTTT; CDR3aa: CASSLGGTWATEAFF
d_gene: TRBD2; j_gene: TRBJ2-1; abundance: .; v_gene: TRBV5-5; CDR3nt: TGTGCCAGCAGCCCAATTTCGAGACTAGCGGGAGACTACAATGAGCAGTTCTTC; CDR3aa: CASSPISRLAGDYNEQFF
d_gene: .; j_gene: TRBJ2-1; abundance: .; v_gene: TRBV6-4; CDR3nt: TGTGCCAGCAGTGAAGGCACTAACAATGAGCAGTTCTTC; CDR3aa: CASSEGTNNEQFF
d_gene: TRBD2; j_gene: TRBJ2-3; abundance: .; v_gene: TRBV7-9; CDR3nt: TGTGCCAGCGGGAGGGGTGCAGATACGCAGTATTTT; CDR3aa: CASGRGADTQYF
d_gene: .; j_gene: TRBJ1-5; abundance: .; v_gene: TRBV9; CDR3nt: TGTGCCAGCAGCGCGGGTTTACGGCAGCCCCAGCATTTT; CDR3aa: CASSAGLRQPQHF
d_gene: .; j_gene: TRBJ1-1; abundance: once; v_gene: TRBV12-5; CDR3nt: TGTGCTAGTGGTTTGGTCCCCAGCCCCGAAGCTTTCTTT; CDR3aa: CASGLVPSPEAFF
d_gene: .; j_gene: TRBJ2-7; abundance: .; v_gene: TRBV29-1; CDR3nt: TGCAGCGAGAGACAGAATCCCTACGAGCAGTACTTC; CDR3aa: CSERQNPYEQYF
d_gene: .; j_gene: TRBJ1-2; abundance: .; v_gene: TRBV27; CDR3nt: TGTGCCAGCAGTCTATGGGGCGAGGAGGGCTACACCTTC; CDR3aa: CASSLWGEEGYTF
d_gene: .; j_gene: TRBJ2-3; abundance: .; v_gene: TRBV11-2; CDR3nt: TGTGCCAGCAGCCGTTTACCGGGGTTGTCTAGCACAGATACGCAGTATTTT; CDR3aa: CASSRLPGLSSTDTQYF
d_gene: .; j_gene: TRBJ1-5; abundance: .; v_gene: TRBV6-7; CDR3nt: TGTGCCAGCAGAGACAACTCTCGGATTATTGCTGGGGGCAATCAGCCCCAGCATTTT; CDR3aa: CASRDNSRIIAGGNQPQHF
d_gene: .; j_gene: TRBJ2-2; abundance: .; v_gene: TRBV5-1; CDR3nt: TGCGCCAGCAGCTTGTTTTTAGACGGCACCGGGGAGCTGTTTTTT; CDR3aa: CASSLFLDGTGELFF
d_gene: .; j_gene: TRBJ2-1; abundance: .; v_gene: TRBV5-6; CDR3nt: TGTGCCAGCAGCCCGGGGCAGGGAATAATGGGCTCCTACAATGAGCAGTTCTTC; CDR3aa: CASSPGQGIMGSYNEQFF
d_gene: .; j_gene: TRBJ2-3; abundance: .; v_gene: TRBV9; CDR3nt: TGTGCCAGCAGCCCAGGAGGGACCACAGATACGCAGTATTTT; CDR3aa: CASSPGGTTDTQYF
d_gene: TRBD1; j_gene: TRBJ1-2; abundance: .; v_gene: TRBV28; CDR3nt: TGTGCCAGCAGCCTGACAGGGGTGGGGATTGGCTACACCTTC; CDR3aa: CASSLTGVGIGYTF
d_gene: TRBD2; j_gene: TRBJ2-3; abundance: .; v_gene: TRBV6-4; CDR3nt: TGTGCCAGCAGTCCTAGCGGGCTGGGTGGCACAGATACGCAGTATTTT; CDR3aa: CASSPSGLGGTDTQYF
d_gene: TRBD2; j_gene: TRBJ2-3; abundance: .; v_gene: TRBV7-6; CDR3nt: TGTGCCAGCAGCTATAATCTAGCGGGAGTGCAATATTTT; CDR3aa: CASSYNLAGVQYF
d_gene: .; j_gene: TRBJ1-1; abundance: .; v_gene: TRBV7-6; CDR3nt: TGTGCCAGCAGCTTAGAGGGGGAGGGCACTGAAGCTTTCTTT; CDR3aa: CASSLEGEGTEAFF
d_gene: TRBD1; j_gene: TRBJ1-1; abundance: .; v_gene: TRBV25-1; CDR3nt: TGTGCCACACAGACCGCGGGAAGACAGGGTGGCACTGAAGCTTTCTTT; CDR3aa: CATQTAGRQGGTEAFF
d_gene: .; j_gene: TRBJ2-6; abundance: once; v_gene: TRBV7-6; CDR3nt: TGTGCCAGCAGCTTAGTCCCCCCCGCAGTCTCTGGGGCCAACGTCCTGACTTTC; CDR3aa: CASSLVPPAVSGANVLTF
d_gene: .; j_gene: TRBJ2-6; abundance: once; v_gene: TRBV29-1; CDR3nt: TGCAGCGTTGAAATCGGGGCTGGGGCCAACGTCCTGACTTTC; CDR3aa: CSVEIGAGANVLTF
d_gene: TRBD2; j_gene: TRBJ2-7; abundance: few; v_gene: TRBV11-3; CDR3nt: TGTGCCAGCAGCTACCTGCGGGGGGACGAGCAGTACTTC; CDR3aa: CASSYLRGDEQYF
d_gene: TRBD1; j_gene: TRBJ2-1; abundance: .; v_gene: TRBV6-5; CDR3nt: TGTGCCAGCAGCCCCGACAGGGACATCTACAATGAGCAGTTCTTC; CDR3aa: CASSPDRDIYNEQFF
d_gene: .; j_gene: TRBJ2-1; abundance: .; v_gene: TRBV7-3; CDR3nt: TGTGCCAGCAGCTTAACGGTGGGGCGGACCTACAATGAGCAGTTCTTC; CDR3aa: CASSLTVGRTYNEQFF
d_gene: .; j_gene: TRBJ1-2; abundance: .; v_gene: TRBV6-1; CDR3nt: TGTGCCAGCAGTGAAGATTGGGGGCTGAATAACTATGGCTACACCTTC; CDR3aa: CASSEDWGLNNYGYTF